This T cell receptor (beta chain) was observed in a study of blood T cells in healthy people across ages. The ends were cut back, 3 bases at V and 4 bases at J, with 12 bases in the middle. This CDR3 comprises 15 residues. In germline, CDR1 is KGHDR, CDR2 SFDVKD. Sample donors were healthy Caucasian individuals that came from Russia, aged roughly 6 to 100. Total RNA extraction produced at least 5 micrograms (per sample) for the study. Primed by a sample-barcoded 5' primer and a J-beta primer mix, a second PCR proceeded for roughly 7 to 11 cycles. The study obtained at least 3 million CDR3-containing paired-end reads from every sample. From the 5' RACE reads, TCRdb called clonotypes with MiXCR, one entry per CDR3 protein. The sample holds 600,000 to 1,000,000 distinct CDR3 sequences, 20% to 25% seen once. This sample also belongs to another study, concerning T cells of mothers and their children. Per that paper: Sequencing got over 9 million TCR beta CDR3 reads from each mother and a few million from each child.

Sequencing used blood. The genes are TRBV24-1 and TRBJ1-3; unclear D gene. The source is a boy aged 10-17 years in good health. The CDR3 sequence: CATSDTREGGNTIYF. For the CDR3, the DNA is TGTGCCACCAGTGATACCCGGGAGGGCGGAAACACCATATATTTT.